The 20 T cell receptor beta chains reported below all come from one sample, sequenced in a study of blood T cell repertoires in COVID-19. Data came from immunoSEQ multiplex PCR; TCRdb stores just in-frame clones and leaves some out. Of approximately 190,000 clones listed, roughly four fifths are singletons. Source material: peripheral blood. These receptors originate from a woman aged 70-85 years with active or convalescent COVID-19.

This sequence joins TRBV6-5 and TRBJ2-7; 8 bases align to TRBD2. V lost 7 bases and J lost 3; bases outside the gene matches: 11. From germline, CDR1 is MNHEY and CDR2 SVGAGI. The CDR3 consists of 15 residues. This chain's CDR3 is CASTEDGRAFYEQYF. The CDR3 nucleotides are TGTGCCAGCACCGAAGACGGGAGGGCCTTCTACGAGCAGTACTTC.

The gene calls are TRBV5-1 and TRBJ2-1, with TRBD2 identical over 9 bases. CDR1 SGHRS and CDR2 YFSETQ come from the germline V gene. The CDR3 length is 14 residues. With V trimmed by 5 bases and J by 5 bases, 5 bases remained unmatched. The CDR3 reads CASRTTSGNNEQFF. The CDR3 bases are TGCGCCAGCAGGACGACTAGCGGAAACAATGAGCAGTTCTTC.

The chain combines TRBV10-3 with TRBJ1-5; TRBD1 agrees at 8 bases. Per the germline V gene, CDR1 is ENHRY and CDR2 is SYGVKD. With V trimmed by 4 bases and J by 2 bases, 7 bases remained unmatched. This CDR3 contains 16 residues. CDR3 DNA sequence: TGTGCCATCAGTGCCTCAGGGGGCGTGGGCAATCAGCCCCAGCATTTT. Its translation is CAISASGGVGNQPQHF.

The J gene is TRBJ2-7, the V gene TRBV5-1; D possibly corresponds to TRBD1 (6 bases). V gave up 1 base and J gave up 0 bases, with 14 bases separating them. The CDR3 contains 16 residues. Germline-derived CDR1 and CDR2 are SGHRS and YFSETQ. CDR3 DNA sequence: TGCGCCAGCAGCTTGTATTCCAGGGGTAGCTCCTACGAGCAGTACTTC. Encoded protein: CASSLYSRGSSYEQYF.

The chain employs TRBV6-5 and TRBJ1-2; TRBD1 aligns across 7 bases. Germline lookup yields CDR1 MNHEY and CDR2 SVGAGI. J was trimmed by 11 bases and V by 4 bases; bases with no gene match: 10. This CDR3 is built from 13 residues. The CDR3 here is CASSLGQGGFYTF. CDR3 in DNA: TGTGCCAGCAGTTTGGGACAAGGGGGCTTTTACACCTTC.

The chain employs TRBV28 and TRBJ2-7; 11 nucleotides match TRBD1. Germline loops: CDR1 MDHEN, CDR2 SYDVKM. The CDR3 length is 15 residues. The ends lost 3 bases at V and 4 bases at J; junction bases unmatched: 5. The CDR3 loop reads CASSFSGQGAYEQYF. The CDR3 DNA reads TGTGCCAGCAGTTTCTCAGGACAGGGGGCTTACGAGCAGTACTTC.

The chain employs TRBV2 and TRBJ2-1, with D possibly matching TRBD1 (5 bases). With 10 bases removed from V and 5 bases from J, the gap between germline ends came to 15 bases. The V gene's germline CDR1 is SNHLY and CDR2 FYNNEI. CDR3 length equals 13 residues. The CDR3 loop is CATTGMADNEQFF. The CDR3, as DNA: TGTGCCACCACAGGCATGGCGGACAATGAGCAGTTCTTC.

This chain links TRBV18 with TRBJ2-5; TRBD1 agrees at 10 bases. Germline lookup yields CDR1 KGHSH and CDR2 LQKENI. V was clipped by 4 bases and J by 4 bases; unmatched bases: 3. The CDR3 length is 14 residues. The CDR3 sequence is CASSRGQGPETQYF. The CDR3 bases are TGTGCCAGCTCACGGGGACAGGGGCCAGAGACCCAGTACTTC.

J is TRBJ1-3 and V is TRBV9; TRBD1 is a possible D gene (6 bases). The CDR3 is 13 amino acids. V shed 7 bases and J shed 3 bases, with 11 bases lying between them. CDR1 SGDLS and CDR2 YYNGEE come from the germline V gene. The CDR3 coding sequence is TGTGCCAGCTCCCGGACAGATGGAAACACCATATATTTT. Amino acid sequence: CASSRTDGNTIYF.

This clone was seen just once. This chain links TRBV3-1 (or the pseudogene TRBV3-2) with TRBJ2-7, with 12 bases identical to TRBD2. V trimming: 4 bases; J trimming: 3 bases; junction bases outside the gene matches: 4. The CDR3 extends over 15 amino acids. Germline V CDR1 and CDR2: LGHDT, YNNKEL (reference sequence). DNA for the CDR3: TGTGCCAGCAGCCTCAGGACTAGCGGGGTCTACGAGCAGTACTTC. Translating it yields CASSLRTSGVYEQYF.

The chain recombines TRBV2 with TRBJ1-1; no firm D call. The CDR3 runs to 13 residues. V was shortened by 4 bases and J by 0 bases, with 6 bases between the two germline ends. CDR1 and CDR2 from the germline V gene are SNHLY and FYNNEI. The CDR3 DNA is TGTGCCAGCAGTGGGGCCATGAACACTGAAGCTTTCTTT. This gives the protein CASSGAMNTEAFF.

The gene calls are TRBV9 and TRBJ1-6; 8 bases line up with TRBD1. The junction had 11 bases not matched to a gene; V was cut back by 5 bases and J by 7 bases. CDR1 SGDLS and CDR2 YYNGEE come from the germline V gene. This CDR3 contains 16 residues. Here the CDR3 reads CASSRRTGGSNSPLHF. As DNA, the CDR3 is TGTGCCAGCAGTCGACGAACAGGGGGATCAAATTCACCCCTCCACTTT. Looking up the rest from reference TRBV9 and TRBJ1-6 gives the full variable domain: DSGVTQTPKHLITATGQRVTLRCSPRSGDLSVYWYQQSLDQGLQFLIQYYNGEERAKGNILERFSAQQFPDLHSELNLSSLELGDSALYFCASSRRTGGSNSPLHFGNGTRLTVT.

The V and J genes are TRBV24-1 and TRBJ2-7, with TRBD2 matching over 7 bases. The CDR3 is 13 residues long. The V and J ends lost 5 bases and 6 bases, in that order; junction bases with no gene match: 6. Germline CDR1 is KGHDR and CDR2 is SFDVKD. The CDR3 reads CATSAAGVGEQYF. The CDR3 nucleotides read TGTGCCACCAGTGCGGCGGGAGTCGGCGAGCAGTACTTC.

The rearrangement uses TRBV3-1 (or the pseudogene TRBV3-2) and TRBJ2-7; unclear D gene. The V end lost 0 bases, the J end lost 7 bases, and 16 bases lay between the germline ends. The CDR3 length is 15 residues. Germline assignment: CDR1 LGHDT and CDR2 YNNKEL (reference sequence). CDR3 bases: TGTGCCAGCAGCCAAGATCCGACTCTCCTCGGGGAGCAGTACTTC. Protein: CASSQDPTLLGEQYF.

This clone was found once. The chain employs TRBV3-1 (or the pseudogene TRBV3-2) and TRBJ1-1; 8 bases are shared with TRBD1. The CDR3 contains 14 residues. Germline CDR1 is LGHDT and CDR2 is YNNKEL (reference sequence). J lost 5 bases, V lost 1 base, and 3 bases had no gene match. CDR3 DNA sequence: TGTGCCAGCAGCCAAGGCACAGGGGGTACTGAAGCTTTCTTT. Encoded protein: CASSQGTGGTEAFF.

The chain carries TRBV19 and TRBJ2-7; 7 positions match TRBD1. V was pared by 3 bases and J by 4 bases, with 12 bases of the junction left unmatched. The CDR3 runs to 16 residues. Germline values: CDR1 LNHDA, CDR2 SQIVND (reference sequence). The CDR3 bases are TGTGCCAGTAGTATTTCCCCGGGACAGAAGCTGTACGAGCAGTACTTC. It encodes CASSISPGQKLYEQYF. The whole variable domain, filled in from reference TRBV19 and TRBJ2-7, reads DGGITQSPKYLFRKEGQNVTLSCEQNLNHDAMYWYRQDPGQGLRLIYYSQIVNDFQKGDIAEGYSVSREKKESFPLTVTSAQKNPTAFYLCASSISPGQKLYEQYFGPGTRLTVT.

This chain connects TRBV6-5 to TRBJ2-1; TRBD1 agrees at 8 bases. CDR1 and CDR2 (germline): MNHEY, SVGAGI. Trimming cost V 6 bases and J 4 bases; bases outside gene matches: 8. This CDR3 is 15 amino acids long. CDR3 nucleotide sequence: TGTGCCAGCAGGATCCGGGACAGGAGTTACAATGAGCAGTTCTTC. It codes for CASRIRDRSYNEQFF.

The CDR3 loop is CASSYRTSGDYNEQFF. The CDR3 DNA is TGTGCCAGCAGCTACAGGACTAGCGGGGATTACAATGAGCAGTTCTTC. The J gene is TRBJ2-1, the V gene TRBV5-6, with TRBD2 identical over 12 bases. From germline, CDR1 is SGHDT and CDR2 YYEEEE. J gave up 4 bases and V 3 bases, and 5 bases lay outside the gene matches. The CDR3 has 16 residues.

This chain links TRBV4-2 with TRBJ2-1; D possibly corresponds to TRBD1 (5 bases). Trimming left V 0 bases short and J 14 bases short, with 14 bases between. Germline loops: CDR1 LGHNA, CDR2 YNFKEQ. The CDR3 has 13 amino acids. The CDR3 loop is CASSQDQGSAEFF. CDR3 sequence (DNA): TGTGCCAGCAGCCAAGATCAGGGCTCGGCGGAGTTCTTC.

This rearrangement joins TRBV7-2 to TRBJ2-1, with 9 bases aligning to TRBD2. Germline trimming cut 5 bases from V and 7 bases from J; bases unmatched to any gene: 9. The germline V gene encodes CDR1 SGHTA and CDR2 FQGNSA. CDR3 length: 15 residues. As DNA, the CDR3 is TGTGCCAGCAGCCAGACTAGCGGATCGGGGAATGAGCAGTTCTTC. It yields the protein CASSQTSGSGNEQFF.